This is a list of T cell receptor beta chains from one sample in a study of blood T cell repertoires in COVID-19. Profiling relied on immunoSEQ multiplex PCR, and the TCRdb table lists in-frame clones only, not all of them. The sample lists hundreds of thousands of clones; 70% to 90% were seen once. The specimen sequenced was peripheral blood. These receptors were obtained from a man of 80 years or more with acute or convalescent COVID-19. Both conserved end residues are part of each CDR3. Fields, in order: V gene, J gene, CDR3 protein.

v_call: TRBV6-5; j_call: TRBJ1-6; cdr3_aa: CASTRYRDLNSPLHF
v_call: TRBV7-2; j_call: TRBJ2-1; cdr3_aa: CASSLASGRILEQFF
v_call: TRBV7-2; j_call: TRBJ2-5; cdr3_aa: CASSETSGGRKTQYF
v_call: TRBV18; j_call: TRBJ2-3; cdr3_aa: CASSPRVAGVGEGADTQYF
v_call: TRBV6-5; j_call: TRBJ2-1; cdr3_aa: CASRGTGGYEQFF
v_call: TRBV7-8; j_call: TRBJ2-3; cdr3_aa: CASSLVASGRVTDTQYF
v_call: TRBV2; j_call: TRBJ2-5; cdr3_aa: CASSDLREVYETQYF
v_call: TRBV5-4; j_call: TRBJ2-7; cdr3_aa: CASSFAGDRAREQYF
v_call: TRBV3-1/TRBV3-2; j_call: TRBJ2-2; cdr3_aa: CASSQGRRDSRTGELFF
v_call: TRBV7-9; j_call: TRBJ2-7; cdr3_aa: CASSPGTSGSYEQYF
v_call: TRBV6-5; j_call: TRBJ2-5; cdr3_aa: CASSQGQGRQTQYF
v_call: TRBV5-1; j_call: TRBJ2-5; cdr3_aa: CASSPGGQGAETQYF
v_call: TRBV18; j_call: TRBJ2-3; cdr3_aa: CASSRDFVDTQYF
v_call: TRBV11-2; j_call: TRBJ1-2; cdr3_aa: CASSLVGDGYTF
v_call: TRBV6-4; j_call: TRBJ2-3; cdr3_aa: CASSDSGTGTTDTQYF
v_call: TRBV6-5; j_call: TRBJ2-5; cdr3_aa: CASSPISGGETQYF
v_call: TRBV6-5; j_call: TRBJ2-3; cdr3_aa: CATGVRGFGTDTQYF
v_call: TRBV29-1; j_call: TRBJ2-7; cdr3_aa: CSVDLGQGGYEQYF